These 11 T cell receptor beta chains originate from one sample sequenced in a study of identical twins. TCRdb re-analysed the 5' RACE reads in MiXCR, keeping a single row per CDR3 protein. The sample holds more than 400,000 distinct CDR3 sequences, roughly 15% seen once. Another study also made use of these data, one on yellow fever vaccine responses in identical twins.

The sequenced material came from CD4+ T cells sorted from blood. The receptor set was obtained from a woman in her late teens or twenties in good health.

V is TRBV7-2 and J is TRBJ2-7, with D possibly called TRBD1 or TRBD2 (5 bases each). The CDR3 extends over 15 amino acids. CDR1 and CDR2 from the germline V gene are SGHTA and FQGNSA. V gave up 3 bases and J gave up 1 base, with 13 bases separating them. The CDR3 here is CASSFSPGPSYEQYV. CDR3 coding DNA: TGTGCCAGCAGCTTTTCCCCGGGACCATCCTACGAGCAGTACGTC.

V usage is TRBV7-9 and J usage is TRBJ2-5; no clear D gene. With 1 base removed from V and 3 bases from J, the gap between germline ends came to 12 bases. This CDR3 has 15 residues. CDR1 is SEHNR and CDR2 is FQNEAQ in the germline V gene (reference sequence). The CDR3 is CASSLVGSKKETQYF. The CDR3 region has the DNA TGTGCCAGCAGCTTAGTCGGCAGTAAGAAAGAGACCCAGTACTTC.

V gene TRBV28 combines with J gene TRBJ2-7; 7 nucleotides agree with TRBD1. There are 15 residues in the CDR3. Trimming at V came to 7 bases and at J to 0 bases, leaving 9 bases not matched to a gene. Germline loops: CDR1 MDHEN, CDR2 SYDVKM. CDR3: CASTDSTGFSYEQYF. Here the CDR3 DNA reads TGTGCCAGCACTGACTCGACAGGGTTCTCCTACGAGCAGTACTTC.

This sequence joins TRBV11-2 and TRBJ2-7; D gene ambiguous. V was trimmed by 2 bases and J by 1 base, leaving 21 bases between them. The CDR3 runs to 18 residues. From germline, CDR1 is SGHAT and CDR2 FQNNGV. CDR3 in DNA: TGTGCCAGCAGCTTATCTCAAGTGAGCTCACCCCTTTCCTACGAGCAGTACGTC. Encoded protein: CASSLSQVSSPLSYEQYV.

A few counts support this clonotype. This chain connects TRBV20-1 to TRBJ1-5; D remains ambiguous. CDR1 and CDR2 (germline): DFQATT, SNEGSKA (reference sequence). The CDR3 is made up of 11 amino acids. The V end was cut by 1 base, the J end by 8 bases, with 6 bases between. The CDR3 bases are TGCAGTGCTAGAGGGGAGAAGCCCCAGCATTTT. Encoded protein: CSARGEKPQHF.

This clonotype was observed a handful of times. V and J are TRBV7-9 and TRBJ2-2; 7 nucleotides match TRBD1. The CDR3 has 16 amino acids. J was trimmed by 1 base and V by 4 bases; bases with no gene match: 6. Germline V gene sequence: CDR1 SEHNR, CDR2 FQNEAQ (reference sequence). In DNA form, the CDR3 reads TGTGCCAGCAGCTGGAAGGGGGCGGAGAACACCGGGGAGCTGTTTTTT. It codes for CASSWKGAENTGELFF. Combining the CDR3 with reference TRBV7-9 and TRBJ2-2 gives the whole variable domain DTGVSQNPRHKITKRGQNVTFRCDPISEHNRLYWYRQTLGQGPEFLTYFQNEAQLEKSRLLSDRFSAERPKGSFSTLEIQRTEQGDSAMYLCASSWKGAENTGELFFGEGSRLTVL.

The sample holds a few counts of this clonotype. V usage is TRBV7-2 and J usage is TRBJ2-3, with 7 bases fitting TRBD2. J was trimmed by 6 bases and V by 1 base; bases with no gene match: 7. CDR3 size: 15 residues. Germline-derived CDR1 and CDR2 are SGHTA and FQGNSA. In DNA form, the CDR3 reads TGTGCCAGCAGCTTAGTTGCGGGAGCCTCTGATACGCAGTATTTT. The encoded protein is CASSLVAGASDTQYF.

The rearrangement links TRBV29-1 to TRBJ2-5, with 9 bases aligning to TRBD2. The germline V gene has CDR1 SQVTM and CDR2 ANQGSEA. This CDR3 has 15 residues. After removal of 1 base from V and 5 bases from J, the junction contained 8 bases not matched to a gene. CDR3 sequence (DNA): TGCAGCGTTGAAGTAGCGGGGGAAGCTTATGAGACCCAGTACTTC. This translates into CSVEVAGEAYETQYF.

This sequence joins TRBV4-1 and TRBJ2-5, with D unclear. Germline CDR1 reads MGHRA; CDR2 reads YSYEKL. The V and J ends lost 1 base and 2 bases respectively, with 11 bases between them. The length of the CDR3 is 15 residues. The CDR3 protein is CASSQGGGEQETQYF. CDR3 nucleotides: TGCGCCAGCAGCCAAGGAGGTGGGGAACAAGAGACCCAGTACTTC.

This clonotype has just a few counts. This chain joins TRBV7-8 and TRBJ2-7; weak D call: TRBD1 (5 bases). This CDR3 spans 16 amino acids. V lost 5 bases to trimming and J lost 2 bases, with 19 bases between them. Germline loops: CDR1 SGHVS, CDR2 FQNEAQ. The CDR3 bases are TGTGCCAGCAGCCAAGGACAACACTCGGCGGCCTACGAGCAGTACGTC. Protein: CASSQGQHSAAYEQYV.

The rearrangement links TRBV10-3 to TRBJ2-7, with 10 bases lining up with TRBD1. The CDR3 covers 14 residues. V was pared by 8 bases and J by 9 bases, with 13 bases of the junction left unmatched. Germline V gene sequence: CDR1 ENHRY, CDR2 SYGVKD. The CDR3, as DNA: TGTGCCATCTCCCCGGGACAGGGGAAGTTGGGGCAGTACTTC. Translation gives CAISPGQGKLGQYF.